This T cell receptor (beta chain) was sequenced for a study of blood T cells in healthy people across ages. Study results and limitations: It was held that diversity estimates obtained from one million T cells represented underestimates. Roughly linear age-related decline in beta diversity appeared, significant by age around 38.

Combining a sample-barcoded 5' primer with a J-beta primer mix, a second PCR ran for roughly 7 to 11 cycles. TCRdb called the 5' RACE reads again in MiXCR, with one record for every CDR3 protein. The repertoire includes some 800,000 distinct CDR3 sequences, under 45% of them detected once, and about a fifth sits in the top ten. A remark on this clonotype: Its antigen is as yet unknown.

Whenever a sample was processed, at least 6.5 million PBMCs were isolated. Per germline, CDR1 SGHKS and CDR2 YYEKEE (reference sequence). This CDR3 has 13 residues. V lost 7 bases and J 3 bases, leaving 13 bases between the germline ends. The gene calls are TRBV5-5 and TRBJ1-1, with a possible D match to TRBD1 (5 bases). This TCR derives from a man in his 60s in good health. Material for sequencing was blood. Written as DNA, the CDR3 is TGTGCCAGCGGTATCAGACAGTACACTGAAGCTTTCTTT. Protein product: CASGIRQYTEAFF.